Presented here are 12 T cell receptor beta chains from one specimen sequenced in a study of T-cell memory formation after mild COVID-19. TCRdb re-derived calls from the 5' RACE reads in MiXCR, one entry per CDR3 protein. The table lists 300,000 to 350,000 distinct CDR3 sequences, roughly a fifth of them singletons, with around 21% in the top ten. Material for sequencing was PBMCs or a T cell subset sorted from them (not recorded which). These receptors all come from a man younger than 35 who had mild COVID-19 (a few samples of this study predate the infection). Cell type and time point are not known.

There are a few counts of this clonotype. The chain couples TRBV11-1 to TRBJ1-5, with D hard to call. V was pared by 2 bases and J by 7 bases, with 9 bases between. The CDR3 is 13 amino acids. Germline V CDR1 and CDR2: SGHAT, FQDESV (reference sequence). In DNA, the CDR3 is TGTGCCAGCAGCTTACAACAGACCCAGCCCCAGCATTTT. Its translation is CASSLQQTQPQHF.

This clonotype turned up a few times. The rearrangement joins TRBV9 to TRBJ2-1, with TRBD2 identical over 12 bases. J lost 8 bases, V lost 0 bases, and 6 bases had no gene match. The CDR3 is 16 residues long. Germline assignment: CDR1 SGDLS and CDR2 YYNGEE. The DNA of the CDR3 is TGTGCCAGCAGCGTAGGTCCGGGACTAGCGGGCCATGAGCAGTTCTTC. Its translation is CASSVGPGLAGHEQFF.

A single count supports this clonotype. The rearrangement uses TRBV7-8 and TRBJ2-1, with 12 bases that match TRBD2. Germline CDR1 is SGHVS and CDR2 is FQNEAQ. The CDR3 totals 18 residues. V shed 2 bases and J 3 bases; nucleotides not matched to a gene: 8. The CDR3 DNA sequence: TGTGCCAGCAGCTTACGCCTAGCGGGGGGGCCGGTCTACAATGAGCAGTTCTTC. This encodes CASSLRLAGGPVYNEQFF. Drawing the rest from reference TRBV7-8 and TRBJ2-1, the complete variable domain is GAGVSQSPRYKVAKRGQDVALRCDPISGHVSLFWYQQALGQGPEFLTYFQNEAQLDKSGLPSDRFFAERPEGSVSTLKIQRTQQEDSAVYLCASSLRLAGGPVYNEQFFGPGTRLTVL.

This chain links TRBV25-1 with TRBJ2-7, with 7 positions matching TRBD2. CDR1 is MGHDK and CDR2 is SYGVNS in the germline V gene. This CDR3 has 14 amino acids. V shed 1 base, J shed 5 bases, and the junction held 5 bases outside the gene matches. The CDR3 loop is CASSESAGLDEQYF. The CDR3 nucleotides are TGTGCCAGCAGTGAATCAGCGGGGCTCGACGAGCAGTACTTC.

J is TRBJ2-7 and V is TRBV23-1, with 9 bases aligning to TRBD1. TRBV23-1 is designated an ORF whose function remains uncertain. The CDR3 has 13 residues. Trimming at V came to 8 bases and at J to 3 bases, leaving 5 bases not matched to a gene. CDR3 residues: CASRRTGVYEQYV. CDR3 sequence (DNA): TGCGCCAGCCGTCGGACAGGGGTCTACGAGCAGTACGTC.

As regards this clonotype: At one end the junction does not follow the germline gene, possibly because of a read error. This rearrangement joins TRBV7-7 to TRBJ2-3; weak D call: TRBD2 (6 bases). This CDR3 comprises 16 residues. CDR1 SSHAT and CDR2 FNYEAQ come from the germline V gene (reference sequence). CDR3 in DNA: TGTGCTAGCAGCTTAATGTCTAGCGTTAGCACAGATACGCAGTATTTT. Protein sequence: CASSLMSSVSTDTQYF.

This chain uses TRBV11-2 with TRBJ2-4, with D hard to call. The CDR3 loop spans 14 amino acids. Germline V lookup: CDR1 SGHAT, CDR2 FQNNGV. Trimming stripped 0 bases from V and 9 bases from J, with 12 bases between. As DNA, the CDR3 is TGTGCCAGCAGCTTAGATCCTGGTAATCCCATTCAGTACTTC. As protein: CASSLDPGNPIQYF.

This clonotype was seen a handful of times. This sequence joins TRBV7-9 and TRBJ1-6; D gene ambiguous. The V end was cut by 2 bases, the J end by 10 bases, with 18 bases between. Germline assignment: CDR1 SEHNR and CDR2 FQNEAQ (reference sequence). The CDR3 is 16 residues long. The CDR3 DNA is TGTGCCAGCAGCTTAAGTTCGGGGATTTGGGGATCACCCCTCCACTTT. Translating gives CASSLSSGIWGSPLHF.

The rearrangement joins TRBV5-1 to TRBJ2-1; unclear D gene. Germline values: CDR1 SGHRS, CDR2 YFSETQ. The CDR3 is 16 residues long. V was clipped by 2 bases and J by 0 bases, with 12 bases between them. This CDR3 reads CASSFFTSGSYNEQFF. CDR3 nucleotide sequence: TGCGCCAGCAGCTTTTTCACATCCGGCTCCTACAATGAGCAGTTCTTC.

This clonotype has just a few counts. The chain carries TRBV12-3 or TRBV12-4 and TRBJ1-6; 11 bases are shared with TRBD1. The V and J ends lost 4 bases and 9 bases, in that order; junction bases with no gene match: 8. The CDR3 runs to 16 residues. CDR3 in amino acids: CASSYGTGGIFSPLHF. The CDR3 DNA sequence: TGTGCCAGCAGTTACGGGACAGGGGGAATCTTTTCACCCCTCCACTTT.

This clonotype has a handful of counts. The V gene is TRBV7-2, the J gene TRBJ2-1; 7 bases agree with TRBD1. The CDR3 has 14 residues. The V segment lost 5 bases and the J segment 8 bases; nucleotides outside the gene matches: 9. Looked up from germline, CDR1 is SGHTA and CDR2 is FQGNSA. The DNA for the CDR3 is TGTGCCAGCAGCCCAGACAGGGCTGGCGATGAGCAGTTCTTC. It encodes CASSPDRAGDEQFF.

The chain has TRBV7-9 and TRBJ2-5; D not certain. Trimming pared 2 bases from V and 2 bases from J, leaving 9 bases between. This CDR3 region has 14 residues. Looked up from germline, CDR1 is SEHNR and CDR2 is FQNEAQ (reference sequence). The chain's CDR3 is CASSLHGAQETQYF. CDR3 sequence (DNA): TGTGCCAGCAGCTTACACGGCGCTCAAGAGACCCAGTACTTC.